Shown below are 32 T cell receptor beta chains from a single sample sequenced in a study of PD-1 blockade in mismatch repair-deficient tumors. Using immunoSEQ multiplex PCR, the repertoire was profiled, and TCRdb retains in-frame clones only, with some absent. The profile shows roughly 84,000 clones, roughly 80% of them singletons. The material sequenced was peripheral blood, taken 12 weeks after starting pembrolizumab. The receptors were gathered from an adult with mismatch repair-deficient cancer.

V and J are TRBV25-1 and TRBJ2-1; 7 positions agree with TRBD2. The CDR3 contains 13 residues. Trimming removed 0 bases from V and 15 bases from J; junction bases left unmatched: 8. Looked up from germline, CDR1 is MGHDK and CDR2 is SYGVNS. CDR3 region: CASSEYLTGGLFF. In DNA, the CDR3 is TGTGCCAGCAGTGAATATCTTACGGGAGGACTGTTCTTC.

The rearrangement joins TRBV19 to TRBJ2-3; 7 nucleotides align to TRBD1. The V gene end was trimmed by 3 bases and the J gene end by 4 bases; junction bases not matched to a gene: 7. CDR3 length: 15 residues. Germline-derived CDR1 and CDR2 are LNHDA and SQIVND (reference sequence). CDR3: CASSILGGEADTQYF. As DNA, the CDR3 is TGTGCCAGTAGTATTTTAGGGGGCGAAGCAGATACGCAGTATTTT. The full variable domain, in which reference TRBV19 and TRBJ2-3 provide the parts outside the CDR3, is DGGITQSPKYLFRKEGQNVTLSCEQNLNHDAMYWYRQDPGQGLRLIYYSQIVNDFQKGDIAEGYSVSREKKESFPLTVTSAQKNPTAFYLCASSILGGEADTQYFGPGTRLTVL.

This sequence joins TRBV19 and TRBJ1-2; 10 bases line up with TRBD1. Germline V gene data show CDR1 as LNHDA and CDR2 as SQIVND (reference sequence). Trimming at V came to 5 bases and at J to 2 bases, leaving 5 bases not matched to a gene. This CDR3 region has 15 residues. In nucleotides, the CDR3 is TGTGCCAGTAGTCTCGAGGGACAGGGGAACTATGGCTACACCTTC. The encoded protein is CASSLEGQGNYGYTF.

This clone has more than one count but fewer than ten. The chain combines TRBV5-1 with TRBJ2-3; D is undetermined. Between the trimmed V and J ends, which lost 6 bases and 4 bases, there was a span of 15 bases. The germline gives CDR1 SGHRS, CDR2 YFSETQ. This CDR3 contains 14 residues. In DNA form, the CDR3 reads TGCGCCAGCACCATAACGGGCATTCCAGATACGCAGTATTTT. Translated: CASTITGIPDTQYF.

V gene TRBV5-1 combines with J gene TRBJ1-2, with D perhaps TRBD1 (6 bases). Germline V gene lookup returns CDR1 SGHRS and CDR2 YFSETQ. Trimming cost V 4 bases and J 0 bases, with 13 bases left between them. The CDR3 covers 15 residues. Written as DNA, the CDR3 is TGCGCCAGCAGCACAACACAGGGCGCTAACTATGGCTACACCTTC. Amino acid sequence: CASSTTQGANYGYTF.

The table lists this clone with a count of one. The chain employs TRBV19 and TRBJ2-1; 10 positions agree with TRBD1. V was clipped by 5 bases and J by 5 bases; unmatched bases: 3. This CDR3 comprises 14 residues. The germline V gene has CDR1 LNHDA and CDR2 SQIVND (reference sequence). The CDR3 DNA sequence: TGTGCCAGTAGTCAGACAGGGGGCCACAATGAGCAGTTCTTC. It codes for CASSQTGGHNEQFF.

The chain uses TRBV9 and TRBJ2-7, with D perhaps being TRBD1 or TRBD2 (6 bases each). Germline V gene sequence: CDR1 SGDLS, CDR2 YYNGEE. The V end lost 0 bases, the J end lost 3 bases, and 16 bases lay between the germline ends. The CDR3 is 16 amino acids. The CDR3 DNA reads TGTGCCAGCAGCGTAGGTGGAGGGGGACCTCTCTACGAGCAGTACTTC. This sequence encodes CASSVGGGGPLYEQYF. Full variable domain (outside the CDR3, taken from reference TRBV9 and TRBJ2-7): DSGVTQTPKHLITATGQRVTLRCSPRSGDLSVYWYQQSLDQGLQFLIQYYNGEERAKGNILERFSAQQFPDLHSELNLSSLELGDSALYFCASSVGGGGPLYEQYFGPGTRLTVT.

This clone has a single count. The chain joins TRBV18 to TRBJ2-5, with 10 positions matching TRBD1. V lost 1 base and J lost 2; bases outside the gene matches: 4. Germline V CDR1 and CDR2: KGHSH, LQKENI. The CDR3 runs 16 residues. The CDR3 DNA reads TGTGCCAGCTCACCACGGACAGGGGGAGATCAAGAGACCCAGTACTTC. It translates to CASSPRTGGDQETQYF.

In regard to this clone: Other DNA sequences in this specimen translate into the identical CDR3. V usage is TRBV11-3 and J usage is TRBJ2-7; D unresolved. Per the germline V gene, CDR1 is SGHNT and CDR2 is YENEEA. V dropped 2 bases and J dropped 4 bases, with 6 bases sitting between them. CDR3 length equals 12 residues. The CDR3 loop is CASSLSTYEQYF. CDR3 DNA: TGTGCCAGCAGCTTATCGACGTACGAGCAGTACTTC.

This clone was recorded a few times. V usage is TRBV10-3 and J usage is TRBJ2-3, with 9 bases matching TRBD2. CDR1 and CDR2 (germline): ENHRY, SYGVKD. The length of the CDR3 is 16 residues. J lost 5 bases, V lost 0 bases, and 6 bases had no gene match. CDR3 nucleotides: TGTGCCATCAGTGAGTCGACAGCGGGAGGCCGAGATACGCAGTATTTT. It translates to CAISESTAGGRDTQYF.

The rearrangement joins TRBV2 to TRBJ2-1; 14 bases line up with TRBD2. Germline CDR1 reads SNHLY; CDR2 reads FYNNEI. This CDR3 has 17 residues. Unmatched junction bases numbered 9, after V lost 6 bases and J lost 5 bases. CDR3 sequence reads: CASRPGLAGVRNNEQFF. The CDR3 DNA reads TGTGCCAGCAGACCGGGACTAGCGGGAGTAAGGAACAATGAGCAGTTCTTC.

In DNA form, the CDR3 reads TGTGCCAGCAGCCGTGGGACATCCAACTATGGCTACACCTTC. Amino acid sequence: CASSRGTSNYGYTF. The rearrangement links TRBV5-8 to TRBJ1-2, with D possibly TRBD1 on 6 matching bases. CDR3 size: 14 residues. V was pared by 4 bases and J by 2 bases, with 12 bases between. Germline V gene sequence: CDR1 SGHTS, CDR2 YDEGEE.

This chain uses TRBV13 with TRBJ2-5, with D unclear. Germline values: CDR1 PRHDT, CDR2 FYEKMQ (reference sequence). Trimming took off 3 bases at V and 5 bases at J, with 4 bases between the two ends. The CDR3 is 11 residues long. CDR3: CASSFMETQYF. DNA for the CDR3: TGTGCCAGCAGCTTCATGGAGACCCAGTACTTC.

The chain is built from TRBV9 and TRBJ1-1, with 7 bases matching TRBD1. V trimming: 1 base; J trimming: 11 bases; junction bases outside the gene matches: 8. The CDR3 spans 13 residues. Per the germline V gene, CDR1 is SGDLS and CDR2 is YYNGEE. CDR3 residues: CASSVRGQGEAFF. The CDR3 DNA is TGTGCCAGCAGCGTAAGGGGGCAGGGGGAGGCTTTCTTT.

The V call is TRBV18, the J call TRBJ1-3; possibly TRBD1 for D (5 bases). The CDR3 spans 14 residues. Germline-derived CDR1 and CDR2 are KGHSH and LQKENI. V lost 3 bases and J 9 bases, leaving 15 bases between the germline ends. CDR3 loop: CASSPGQKRGTIYF. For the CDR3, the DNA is TGTGCCAGCTCACCCGGGCAGAAGAGGGGCACCATATATTTT.

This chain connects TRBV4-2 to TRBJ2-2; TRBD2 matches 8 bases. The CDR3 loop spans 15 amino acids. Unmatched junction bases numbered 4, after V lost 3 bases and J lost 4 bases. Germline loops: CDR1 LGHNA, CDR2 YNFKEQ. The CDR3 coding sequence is TGTGCCAGCAGCCAGACCGGGACTAGCACCGGGGAGCTGTTTTTT. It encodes CASSQTGTSTGELFF.

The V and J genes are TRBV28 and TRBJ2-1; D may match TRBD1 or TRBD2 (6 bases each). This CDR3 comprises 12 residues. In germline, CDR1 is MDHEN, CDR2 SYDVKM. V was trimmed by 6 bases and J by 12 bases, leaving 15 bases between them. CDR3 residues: CASRGGRLGQFF. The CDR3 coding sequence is TGTGCCAGCAGGGGGGGCCGTCTGGGGCAGTTCTTC.

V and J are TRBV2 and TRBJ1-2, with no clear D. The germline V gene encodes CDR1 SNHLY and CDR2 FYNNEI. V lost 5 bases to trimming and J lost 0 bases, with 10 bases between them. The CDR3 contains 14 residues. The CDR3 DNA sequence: TGTGCCAGCAGTTCGGAGACTCCTAACTATGGCTACACCTTC. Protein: CASSSETPNYGYTF.

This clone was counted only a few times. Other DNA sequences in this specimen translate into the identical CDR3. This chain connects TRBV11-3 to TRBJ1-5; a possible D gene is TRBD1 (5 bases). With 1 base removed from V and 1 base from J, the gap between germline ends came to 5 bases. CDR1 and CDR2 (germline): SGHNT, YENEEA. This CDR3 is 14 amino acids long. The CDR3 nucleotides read TGTGCCAGCAGCTTAGGGGGGAGCAATCAGCCCCAGCATTTT. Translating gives CASSLGGSNQPQHF.

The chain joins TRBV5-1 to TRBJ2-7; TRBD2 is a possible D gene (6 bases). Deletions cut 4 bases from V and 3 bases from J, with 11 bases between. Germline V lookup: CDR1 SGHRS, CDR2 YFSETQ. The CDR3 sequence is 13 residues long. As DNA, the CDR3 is TGCGCCAGCAGCCACGGGGGAAACTACGAGCAGTACTTC. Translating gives CASSHGGNYEQYF.

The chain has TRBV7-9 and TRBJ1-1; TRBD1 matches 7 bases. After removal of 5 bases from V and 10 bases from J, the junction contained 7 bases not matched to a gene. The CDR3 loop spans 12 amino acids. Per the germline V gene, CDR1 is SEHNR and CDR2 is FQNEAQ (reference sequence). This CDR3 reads CASSIDRVGAFF. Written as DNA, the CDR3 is TGTGCCAGCAGCATAGACAGGGTGGGAGCTTTCTTT.

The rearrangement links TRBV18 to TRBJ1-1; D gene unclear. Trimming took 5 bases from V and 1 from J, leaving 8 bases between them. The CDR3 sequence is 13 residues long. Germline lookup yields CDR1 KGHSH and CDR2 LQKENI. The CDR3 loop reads CASSTGGNTEAFF. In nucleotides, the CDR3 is TGTGCCAGCTCAACGGGAGGGAACACTGAAGCTTTCTTT.

CDR3 sequence reads: CSVETGGTHEKLFF. CDR3 in DNA: TGCAGCGTTGAGACAGGGGGAACGCATGAAAAACTGTTTTTT. The chain couples TRBV29-1 to TRBJ1-4; 9 positions agree with TRBD1. Germline V gene data show CDR1 as SQVTM and CDR2 as ANQGSEA. Trimming cost V 3 bases and J 6 bases; bases outside gene matches: 5. The CDR3 loop spans 14 amino acids.

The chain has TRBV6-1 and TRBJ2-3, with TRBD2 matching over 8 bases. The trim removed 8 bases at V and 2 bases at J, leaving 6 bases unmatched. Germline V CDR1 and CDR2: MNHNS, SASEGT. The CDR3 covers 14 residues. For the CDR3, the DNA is TGTGCCAGCGAAACTAGCGGAACCACAGATACGCAGTATTTT. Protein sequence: CASETSGTTDTQYF.

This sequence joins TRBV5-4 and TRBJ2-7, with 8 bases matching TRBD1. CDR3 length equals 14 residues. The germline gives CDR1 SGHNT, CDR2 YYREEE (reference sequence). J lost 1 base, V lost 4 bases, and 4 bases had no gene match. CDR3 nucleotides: TGTGCCAGCAGCGCCGGGACAGGATCCTACGAGCAGTACTTC. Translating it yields CASSAGTGSYEQYF. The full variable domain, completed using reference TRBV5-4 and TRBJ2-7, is ETGVTQSPTHLIKTRGQQVTLRCSSQSGHNTVSWYQQALGQGPQFIFQYYREEENGRGNFPPRFSGLQFPNYSSELNVNALELDDSALYLCASSAGTGSYEQYFGPGTRLTVT.

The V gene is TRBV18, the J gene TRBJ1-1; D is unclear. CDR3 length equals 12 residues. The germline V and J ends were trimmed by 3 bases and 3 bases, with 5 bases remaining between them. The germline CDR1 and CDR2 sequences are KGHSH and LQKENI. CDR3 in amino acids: CASSPRDTEAFF. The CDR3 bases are TGTGCCAGCTCACCTCGGGACACTGAAGCTTTCTTT.

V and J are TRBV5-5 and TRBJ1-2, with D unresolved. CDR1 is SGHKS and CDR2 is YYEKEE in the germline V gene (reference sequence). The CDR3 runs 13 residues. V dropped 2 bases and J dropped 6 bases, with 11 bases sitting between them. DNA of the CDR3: TGTGCCAGCAGCTTAGAGTCTCGGGATGGCTACACCTTC. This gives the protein CASSLESRDGYTF. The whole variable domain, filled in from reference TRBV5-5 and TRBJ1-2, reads DAGVTQSPTHLIKTRGQQVTLRCSPISGHKSVSWYQQVLGQGPQFIFQYYEKEERGRGNFPDRFSARQFPNYSSELNVNALLLGDSALYLCASSLESRDGYTFGSGTRLTVV.

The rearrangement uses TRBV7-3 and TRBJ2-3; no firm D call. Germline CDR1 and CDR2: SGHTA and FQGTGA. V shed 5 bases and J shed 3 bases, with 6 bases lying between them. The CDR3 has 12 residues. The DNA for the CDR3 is TGTGCCAGCAGCACAATTACAGATACGCAGTATTTT. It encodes CASSTITDTQYF.

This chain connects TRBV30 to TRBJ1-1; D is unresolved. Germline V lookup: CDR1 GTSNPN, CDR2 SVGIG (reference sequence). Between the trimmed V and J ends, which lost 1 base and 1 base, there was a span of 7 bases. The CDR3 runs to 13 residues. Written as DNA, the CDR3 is TGTGCCTGGAGTGAAAACAGGAACACTGAAGCTTTCTTT. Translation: CAWSENRNTEAFF.

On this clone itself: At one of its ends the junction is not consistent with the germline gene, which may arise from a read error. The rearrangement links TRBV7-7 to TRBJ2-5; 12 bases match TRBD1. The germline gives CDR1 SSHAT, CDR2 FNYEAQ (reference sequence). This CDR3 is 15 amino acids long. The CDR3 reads CASSLGTGGEETQYF. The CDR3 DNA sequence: TGTGCTAGCAGCCTTGGGACAGGGGGCGAGGAGACCCAGTACTTC.

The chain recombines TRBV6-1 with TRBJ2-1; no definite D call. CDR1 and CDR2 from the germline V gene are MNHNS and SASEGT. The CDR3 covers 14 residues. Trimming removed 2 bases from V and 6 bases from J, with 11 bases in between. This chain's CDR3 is CASSERARPNEQFF. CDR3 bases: TGTGCCAGCAGTGAACGAGCGCGGCCCAATGAGCAGTTCTTC.

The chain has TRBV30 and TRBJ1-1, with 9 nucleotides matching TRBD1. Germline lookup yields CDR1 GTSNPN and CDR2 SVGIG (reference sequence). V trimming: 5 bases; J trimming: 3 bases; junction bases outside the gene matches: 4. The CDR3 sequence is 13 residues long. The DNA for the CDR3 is TGTGCCTGGGTGAACAGGGGGCACACTGAAGCTTTCTTT. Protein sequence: CAWVNRGHTEAFF.